Each of the 27 T cell receptor beta chains below was sequenced from the same sample in a study of blood T cell repertoires in COVID-19. Repertoires were generated with immunoSEQ multiplex PCR, while TCRdb's copy carries only in-frame clones and drops some. The sample holds roughly 410,000 clones, more than 70% seen once. Material: peripheral blood. Receptors originate from a woman in her fifties or sixties with COVID-19, enrolled during active disease.

This clone was counted a few times. The genes are TRBV19 and TRBJ2-3, with 13 positions matching TRBD2. The CDR3 contains 17 residues. V shed 1 base, J shed 1 base, and the junction held 2 bases outside the gene matches. Germline-derived CDR1 and CDR2 are LNHDA and SQIVND (reference sequence). CDR3 region: CASSIGGTSGGTDTQYF. The CDR3 DNA sequence: TGTGCCAGTAGTATAGGAGGGACTAGCGGGGGCACAGATACGCAGTATTTT.

V and J are TRBV5-1 and TRBJ2-2, with unresolved D. CDR1 and CDR2 from the germline V gene are SGHRS and YFSETQ. The CDR3 is 12 residues long. Trimming cost V 5 bases and J 7 bases, with 9 bases left between them. CDR3 DNA sequence: TGCGCCAGCAGAGCCTTATACGGGGAGCTGTTTTTT. It encodes CASRALYGELFF.

This clone has only one observation. V and J are TRBV2 and TRBJ2-3; weak D call: TRBD2 (5 bases). Trimming removed 3 bases at V and 7 bases at J, with 17 bases between. Germline CDR1 reads SNHLY; CDR2 reads FYNNEI. The CDR3 length is 15 residues. Here the CDR3 reads CASSDGTRSVNTQYF. The CDR3 nucleotides read TGTGCCAGCAGTGATGGAACTAGATCGGTGAATACGCAGTATTTT.

This sequence joins TRBV7-8 and TRBJ1-5, with D possibly being TRBD1 (5 bases). Germline assignment: CDR1 SGHVS and CDR2 FQNEAQ. The CDR3 has 15 residues. Trimming shortened V by 3 bases and J by 2 bases, and 11 bases separated the two germline ends. The CDR3 DNA reads TGTGCCAGCAGCTTCGCGGGGCATCGCAATCAGCCCCAGCATTTT. This encodes CASSFAGHRNQPQHF.

This chain joins TRBV18 and TRBJ1-4; 8 bases align to TRBD1. CDR3 length: 15 residues. The V gene's germline CDR1 is KGHSH and CDR2 LQKENI. The V and J ends lost 4 bases and 8 bases, in that order; junction bases with no gene match: 9. The CDR3 DNA sequence: TGTGCCAGCTCACTTGACAGGGGAGCGAGGGAAAAACTGTTTTTT. It codes for CASSLDRGAREKLFF. Full variable domain (outside the CDR3, taken from reference TRBV18 and TRBJ1-4): NAGVMQNPRHLVRRRGQEARLRCSPMKGHSHVYWYRQLPEEGLKFMVYLQKENIIDESGMPKERFSAEFPKEGPSILRIQQVVRGDSAAYFCASSLDRGAREKLFFGSGTQLSVL.

V and J are TRBV5-1 and TRBJ1-1; perhaps TRBD1 as D (6 bases). The V gene's germline CDR1 is SGHRS and CDR2 YFSETQ. The CDR3 is 16 amino acids. The ends were cut back, 3 bases at V and 3 bases at J, with 18 bases in the middle. The CDR3 sequence is CASSSLLTGLDTEAFF. CDR3 bases: TGCGCCAGCAGCTCTCTATTAACAGGGTTGGACACTGAAGCTTTCTTT.

This rearrangement joins TRBV5-1 to TRBJ1-2; 7 bases agree with TRBD1. The CDR3 consists of 14 residues. CDR1 is SGHRS and CDR2 is YFSETQ in the germline V gene. Trimming at V came to 0 bases and at J to 8 bases, leaving 7 bases not matched to a gene. CDR3 region: CASSLGTGDGGYTF. CDR3 DNA sequence: TGCGCCAGCAGCTTGGGCACAGGGGACGGCGGCTACACCTTC.

The V call is TRBV10-3, the J call TRBJ1-6, with TRBD1 matching over 10 bases. The CDR3 totals 15 residues. The V gene's germline CDR1 is ENHRY and CDR2 SYGVKD. With 6 bases clipped from V and 5 bases from J, the junction kept 4 bases outside the gene matches. This chain's CDR3 is CAIRPGQGDNSPLHF. CDR3 DNA sequence: TGTGCCATCAGGCCTGGACAGGGGGATAATTCACCCCTCCACTTT.

The gene calls are TRBV9 and TRBJ1-2, with D tentatively TRBD1 (6 bases). Between the trimmed V and J ends, which lost 2 bases and 3 bases, there was a span of 11 bases. The CDR3 totals 14 residues. Germline V gives CDR1 SGDLS, CDR2 YYNGEE. The CDR3: CASSVQGQHYGYTF. CDR3 DNA: TGTGCCAGCAGCGTTCAGGGGCAACACTATGGCTACACCTTC.

This clone was seen only a few times. The V call is TRBV4-1, the J call TRBJ1-6, with 7 bases identical to TRBD1. This CDR3 comprises 16 residues. CDR1 is MGHRA, CDR2 YSYEKL, per germline. Germline trimming cut 0 bases from V and 7 bases from J; bases unmatched to any gene: 6. CDR3 nucleotide sequence: TGCGCCAGCAGCCAAGACGAGACAGGGATAAATTCACCCCTCCACTTT. Encoded protein: CASSQDETGINSPLHF.

DNA for the CDR3: TGTGCCAGCAGCTCCCTGGGCCTTCCTGGAAACACCATATATTTT. Translating gives CASSSLGLPGNTIYF. V gene TRBV11-2 combines with J gene TRBJ1-3; unclear D gene. The CDR3 contains 15 residues. In germline, CDR1 is SGHAT, CDR2 FQNNGV. With 4 bases removed from V and 2 bases from J, the gap between germline ends came to 12 bases. The complete variable domain, with remaining parts taken from reference TRBV11-2 and TRBJ1-3, reads EAGVAQSPRYKIIEKRQSVAFWCNPISGHATLYWYQQILGQGPKLLIQFQNNGVVDDSQLPKDRFSAERLKGVDSTLKIQPAKLEDSAVYLCASSSLGLPGNTIYFGEGSWLTVV.

The chain uses TRBV30 and TRBJ1-2, with D maybe TRBD1 (6 bases). Trimming shortened V by 2 bases and J by 6 bases, and 13 bases separated the two germline ends. The length of the CDR3 is 13 residues. Germline V gives CDR1 GTSNPN, CDR2 SVGIG (reference sequence). The CDR3 DNA follows: TGTGCCTGGAGTCAGGGGCGCCTCAATGGCTACACCTTC. Protein product: CAWSQGRLNGYTF.

V and J are TRBV6-5 and TRBJ2-5; 7 nucleotides line up with TRBD2. The CDR3 is 15 amino acids. The germline gives CDR1 MNHEY, CDR2 SVGAGI. After removal of 7 bases from V and 7 bases from J, the junction contained 15 bases not matched to a gene. DNA of the CDR3: TGTGCCAGCAATTTGAGGGCTAGCGGTGATGGGACCCAGTACTTC. It yields the protein CASNLRASGDGTQYF.

The rearrangement links TRBV19 to TRBJ1-5; perhaps TRBD1 as D (5 bases). The V gene's germline CDR1 is LNHDA and CDR2 SQIVND (reference sequence). V gave up 2 bases and J gave up 3 bases, with 8 bases separating them. CDR3 length: 14 residues. The CDR3 DNA reads TGTGCCAGTAGTATAACAGGAGACAATCAGCCCCAGCATTTT. Translated, it gives CASSITGDNQPQHF. The full variable domain, completed using reference TRBV19 and TRBJ1-5, is DGGITQSPKYLFRKEGQNVTLSCEQNLNHDAMYWYRQDPGQGLRLIYYSQIVNDFQKGDIAEGYSVSREKKESFPLTVTSAQKNPTAFYLCASSITGDNQPQHFGDGTRLSIL.

This clone occurred once. The J gene is TRBJ2-7, the V gene TRBV28; D gene unclear. This CDR3 has 13 amino acids. From germline, CDR1 is MDHEN and CDR2 SYDVKM. The ends were cut back, 3 bases at V and 1 base at J, with 7 bases in the middle. CDR3 sequence (DNA): TGTGCCAGCAGTTTGTGGCAGTCCTACGAGCAGTACTTC. Protein product: CASSLWQSYEQYF.

The chain uses TRBV19 and TRBJ2-4; 11 bases fit TRBD1. V gave up 5 bases and J gave up 12 bases; unmatched junction bases: 9. Germline CDR1 LNHDA, CDR2 SQIVND (reference sequence). The CDR3 sequence is 14 residues long. The CDR3 nucleotides read TGTGCCAGTAGTCGTCCCGGGACAGGGGGATATCAGTACTTC. It encodes CASSRPGTGGYQYF.

This rearrangement joins TRBV10-2 to TRBJ2-3; 12 bases align to TRBD2. V lost 7 bases to trimming and J lost 1 base; unmatched junction nucleotides: 6. The CDR3 covers 16 residues. The germline gives CDR1 WSHSY, CDR2 SAAADI. The CDR3 DNA sequence: TGCGCCAGCACCCCTCGGACTAGCGGGGGCACAGATACGCAGTATTTT. Amino acids: CASTPRTSGGTDTQYF.

The CDR3 DNA sequence: TGCGCCAGCAGTCGGGGATACGGCAATCAGCCCCAGCATTTT. It is translated as CASSRGYGNQPQHF. The J gene is TRBJ1-5, the V gene TRBV4-1; no clear D gene. The CDR3 is made up of 14 amino acids. The ends were cut back, 6 bases at V and 2 bases at J, with 11 bases in the middle. Germline V CDR1 and CDR2: MGHRA, YSYEKL.

The chain couples TRBV5-1 to TRBJ1-1, with 7 bases that match TRBD1. V gave up 4 bases and J gave up 0 bases; unmatched junction bases: 6. Germline V gives CDR1 SGHRS, CDR2 YFSETQ. The CDR3 is 15 residues long. CDR3 region: CASSPVQGMNTEAFF. DNA for the CDR3: TGCGCCAGCAGCCCGGTACAGGGGATGAACACTGAAGCTTTCTTT.

The chain joins TRBV11-2 to TRBJ2-1; D possibly corresponds to TRBD2 (6 bases). The ends were cut back, 5 bases at V and 4 bases at J, with 15 bases in the middle. The germline CDR1 and CDR2 sequences are SGHAT and FQNNGV. The length of the CDR3 is 15 residues. The CDR3 loop is CASSVRVAAYNEQFF. The CDR3 DNA follows: TGTGCCAGCAGCGTTCGCGTAGCGGCTTACAATGAGCAGTTCTTC.

The sample holds one count of this clone. The rearrangement uses TRBV20-1 and TRBJ1-2; 11 nucleotides align to TRBD1. This CDR3 is built from 16 residues. Germline assignment: CDR1 DFQATT and CDR2 SNEGSKA (reference sequence). The J segment lost 2 bases and the V segment lost 3 bases, leaving 8 bases of the junction unmatched. The CDR3 spells CSASPGQGGLNYGYTF. The CDR3 region has the DNA TGCAGTGCTAGTCCGGGACAGGGGGGCCTAAACTATGGCTACACCTTC.

In this sample, this clone turned up once. The chain employs TRBV5-4 and TRBJ1-2, with D hard to call. CDR3 length: 15 residues. The germline gives CDR1 SGHNT, CDR2 YYREEE (reference sequence). V lost 4 bases to trimming and J lost 4 bases, with 17 bases between them. The CDR3 is CASSSEGGRSYGYTF. The CDR3 DNA is TGTGCCAGCAGCAGCGAGGGTGGCAGATCCTATGGCTACACCTTC.

This chain connects TRBV4-1 to TRBJ1-4; D gene ambiguous. V was trimmed by 2 bases and J by 0 bases, leaving 13 bases between them. Germline V CDR1 and CDR2: MGHRA, YSYEKL. The CDR3 extends over 17 amino acids. The CDR3 spells CASSQPGRGSTNEKLFF. The CDR3 DNA follows: TGCGCCAGCAGCCAACCCGGCAGAGGATCAACTAATGAAAAACTGTTTTTT.

The chain carries TRBV7-8 and TRBJ2-5; the match to TRBD1 covers 10 bases. From germline, CDR1 is SGHVS and CDR2 FQNEAQ. Trimming removed 1 base from V and 3 bases from J; junction bases left unmatched: 5. The CDR3 is 16 amino acids. The chain's CDR3 is CASSLVGTGVKETQYF. The DNA of the CDR3 is TGTGCCAGCAGCTTAGTGGGGACAGGGGTAAAAGAGACCCAGTACTTC.

CDR3 DNA sequence: TGTGCCAGCAGCCCAAGCCCTCATTCCACAGATACGCAGTATTTT. Protein product: CASSPSPHSTDTQYF. V is TRBV7-3 and J is TRBJ2-3; D is ambiguous. V lost 5 bases and J 2 bases, leaving 14 bases between the germline ends. The CDR3 extends over 15 amino acids. Germline CDR1 is SGHTA and CDR2 is FQGTGA.

The chain has TRBV5-4 and TRBJ2-1; a weak D match, TRBD2 (5 bases). The CDR3 is 14 amino acids. V dropped 3 bases and J dropped 1 base, with 8 bases sitting between them. Germline V gives CDR1 SGHNT, CDR2 YYREEE (reference sequence). CDR3 sequence reads: CASSSERSYNEQFF. The CDR3, as DNA: TGTGCCAGCAGCTCGGAGCGGTCCTACAATGAGCAGTTCTTC.

The V call is TRBV4-1, the J call TRBJ2-5; a possible D gene is TRBD2 (6 bases). The CDR3 consists of 12 residues. CDR1 is MGHRA, CDR2 YSYEKL, per germline. The V end was cut by 0 bases, the J end by 7 bases, with 6 bases between. The CDR3: CASSQDGGTQYF. As DNA, the CDR3 is TGCGCCAGCAGCCAAGACGGGGGGACCCAGTACTTC.